This TCR beta chain appears in the sequencing data of a study of OX40 agonist ivuxolimab in advanced cancers. CDR1 and CDR2 (germline): SEHNR, FQNEAQ (reference sequence). The CDR3 extends over 16 amino acids. V was trimmed by 2 bases and J by 2 bases, leaving 13 bases between them. Sequencing was performed with immunoSEQ multiplex PCR; in TCRdb, only in-frame clones are kept and a portion is missing. The sample has almost 70,000 clones; 90% are singletons. The sequence derives from an adult with an advanced solid tumor such as melanoma, head and neck, liver or kidney cancer. The sequenced sample was CD4+ or CD8+ T cells sorted from blood, obtained in a trial of the OX40 agonist ivuxolimab. The genes are TRBV7-9 and TRBJ1-3; D is undetermined. CDR3 amino acids: CASSLLVEGTGNTIYF. The CDR3 nucleotides are TGTGCCAGCAGCTTATTGGTCGAAGGTACTGGAAACACCATATATTTT. Using reference TRBV7-9 and TRBJ1-3 for the parts outside the CDR3, the full variable domain is DTGVSQNPRHKITKRGQNVTFRCDPISEHNRLYWYRQTLGQGPEFLTYFQNEAQLEKSRLLSDRFSAERPKGSFSTLEIQRTEQGDSAMYLCASSLLVEGTGNTIYFGEGSWLTVV.